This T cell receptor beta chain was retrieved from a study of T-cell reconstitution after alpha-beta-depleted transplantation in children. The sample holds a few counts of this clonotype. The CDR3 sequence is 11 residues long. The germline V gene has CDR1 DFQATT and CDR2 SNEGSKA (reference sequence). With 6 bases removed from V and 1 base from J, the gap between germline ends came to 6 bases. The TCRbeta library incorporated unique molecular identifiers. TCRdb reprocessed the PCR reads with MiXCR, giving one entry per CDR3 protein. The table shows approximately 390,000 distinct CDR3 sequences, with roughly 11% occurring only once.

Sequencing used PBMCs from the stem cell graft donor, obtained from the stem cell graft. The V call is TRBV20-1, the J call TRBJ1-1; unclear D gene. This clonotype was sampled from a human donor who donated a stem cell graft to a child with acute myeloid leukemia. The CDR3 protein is CSAIRNTEAFF. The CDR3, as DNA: TGCAGTGCGATCAGGAACACTGAAGCTTTCTTT.